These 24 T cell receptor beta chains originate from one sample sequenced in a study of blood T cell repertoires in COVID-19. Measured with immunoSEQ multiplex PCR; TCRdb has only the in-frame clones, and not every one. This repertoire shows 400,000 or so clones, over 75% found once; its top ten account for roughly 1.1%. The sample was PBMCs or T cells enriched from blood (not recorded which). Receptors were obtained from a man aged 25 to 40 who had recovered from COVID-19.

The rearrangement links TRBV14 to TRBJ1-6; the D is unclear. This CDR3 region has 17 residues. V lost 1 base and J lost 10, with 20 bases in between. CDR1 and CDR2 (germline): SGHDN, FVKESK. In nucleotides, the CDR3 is TGTGCCAGCAGCCAAGTCTCCAGGCAGCGGGAGAGGTCACCCCTCCACTTT. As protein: CASSQVSRQRERSPLHF.

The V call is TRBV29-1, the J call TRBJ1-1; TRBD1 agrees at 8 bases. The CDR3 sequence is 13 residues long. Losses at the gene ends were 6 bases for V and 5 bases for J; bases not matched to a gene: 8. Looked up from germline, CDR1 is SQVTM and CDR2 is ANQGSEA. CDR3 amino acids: CSVSSGGRTEAFF. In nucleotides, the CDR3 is TGCAGCGTGTCGTCAGGGGGCCGGACTGAAGCTTTCTTT.

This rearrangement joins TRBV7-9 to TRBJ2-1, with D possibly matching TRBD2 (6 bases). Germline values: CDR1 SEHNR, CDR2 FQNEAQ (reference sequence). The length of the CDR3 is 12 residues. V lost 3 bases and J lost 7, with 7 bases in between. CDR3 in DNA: TGTGCCAGCAGCTTTAGCGGTAATGAGCAGTTCTTC. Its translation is CASSFSGNEQFF. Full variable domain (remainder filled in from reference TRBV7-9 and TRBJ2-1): DTGVSQNPRHKITKRGQNVTFRCDPISEHNRLYWYRQTLGQGPEFLTYFQNEAQLEKSRLLSDRFSAERPKGSFSTLEIQRTEQGDSAMYLCASSFSGNEQFFGPGTRLTVL.

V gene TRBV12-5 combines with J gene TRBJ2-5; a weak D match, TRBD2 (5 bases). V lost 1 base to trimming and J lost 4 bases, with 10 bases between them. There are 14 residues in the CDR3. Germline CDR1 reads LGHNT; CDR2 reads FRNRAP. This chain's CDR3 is CASGLAGGGETQYF. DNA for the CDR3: TGTGCTAGTGGTTTGGCCGGCGGAGGAGAGACCCAGTACTTC.

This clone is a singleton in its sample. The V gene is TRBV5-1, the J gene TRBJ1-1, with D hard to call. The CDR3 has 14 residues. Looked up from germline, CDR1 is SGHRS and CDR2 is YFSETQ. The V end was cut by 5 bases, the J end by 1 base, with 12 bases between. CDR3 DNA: TGCGCCAGCAGAGAAGATACTGGGAACACTGAAGCTTTCTTT. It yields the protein CASREDTGNTEAFF.

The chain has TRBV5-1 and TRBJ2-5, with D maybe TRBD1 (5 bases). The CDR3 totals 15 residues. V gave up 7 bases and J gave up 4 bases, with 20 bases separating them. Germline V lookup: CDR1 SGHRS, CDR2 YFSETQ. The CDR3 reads CASGPNAGPSETQYF. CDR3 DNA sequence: TGCGCCAGCGGCCCCAACGCAGGGCCTTCAGAGACCCAGTACTTC.

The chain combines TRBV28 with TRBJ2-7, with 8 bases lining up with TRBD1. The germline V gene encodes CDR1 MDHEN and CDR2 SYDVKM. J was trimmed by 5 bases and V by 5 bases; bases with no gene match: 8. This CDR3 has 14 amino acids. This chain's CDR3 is CASSPTLDRDEQYF. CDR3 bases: TGTGCCAGCAGTCCGACGTTGGACAGGGACGAGCAGTACTTC.

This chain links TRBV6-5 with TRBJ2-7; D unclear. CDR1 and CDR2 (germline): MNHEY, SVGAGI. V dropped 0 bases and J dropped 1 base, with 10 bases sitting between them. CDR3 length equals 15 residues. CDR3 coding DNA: TGTGCCAGCAGTTACTCGAGTATCGGGTCCTACGAGCAGTACTTC. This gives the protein CASSYSSIGSYEQYF.

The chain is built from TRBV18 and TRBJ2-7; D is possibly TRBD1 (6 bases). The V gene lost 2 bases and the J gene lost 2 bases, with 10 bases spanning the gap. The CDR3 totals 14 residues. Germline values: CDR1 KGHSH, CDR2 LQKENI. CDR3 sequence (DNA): TGTGCCAGCTCACCAAGGTCAGGGGCCTACGAGCAGTACTTC. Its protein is CASSPRSGAYEQYF.

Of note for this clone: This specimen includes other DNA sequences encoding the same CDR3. In DNA form, the CDR3 reads TGTGCCAGCAGCCTCGGGACAGCGTACAATGAGCAGTTCTTC. Translation gives CASSLGTAYNEQFF. The chain couples TRBV5-6 to TRBJ2-1; 7 bases align to TRBD1. V trimming: 4 bases; J trimming: 4 bases; junction bases outside the gene matches: 5. The CDR3 sequence is 14 residues long. In germline, CDR1 is SGHDT, CDR2 YYEEEE.

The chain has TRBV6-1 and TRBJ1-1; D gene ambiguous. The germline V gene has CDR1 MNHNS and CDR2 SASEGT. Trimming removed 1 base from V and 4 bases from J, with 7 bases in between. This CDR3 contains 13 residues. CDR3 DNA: TGTGCCAGCAGTGAAGATGAGCCCACTGAAGCTTTCTTT. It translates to CASSEDEPTEAFF.

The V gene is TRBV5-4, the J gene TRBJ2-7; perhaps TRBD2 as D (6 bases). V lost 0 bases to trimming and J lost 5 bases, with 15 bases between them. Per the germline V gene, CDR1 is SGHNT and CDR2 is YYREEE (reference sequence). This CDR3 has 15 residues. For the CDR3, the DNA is TGTGCCAGCAGCTTGGCCGGGAGAAGTAATAACGAGCAGTACTTC. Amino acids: CASSLAGRSNNEQYF.

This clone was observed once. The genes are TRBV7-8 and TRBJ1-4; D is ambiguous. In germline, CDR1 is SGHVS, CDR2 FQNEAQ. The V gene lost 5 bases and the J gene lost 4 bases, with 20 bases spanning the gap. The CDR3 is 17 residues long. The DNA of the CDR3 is TGTGCCAGCAGCCGCCCCCCTGGTCCACTTCTTAATGAAAAACTGTTTTTT. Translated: CASSRPPGPLLNEKLFF.

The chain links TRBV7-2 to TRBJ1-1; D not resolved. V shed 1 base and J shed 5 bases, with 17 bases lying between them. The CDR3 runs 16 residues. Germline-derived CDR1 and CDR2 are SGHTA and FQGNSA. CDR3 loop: CASSLVAGSGMTEAFF. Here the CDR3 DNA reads TGTGCCAGCAGCTTAGTTGCGGGCTCCGGGATGACTGAAGCTTTCTTT.

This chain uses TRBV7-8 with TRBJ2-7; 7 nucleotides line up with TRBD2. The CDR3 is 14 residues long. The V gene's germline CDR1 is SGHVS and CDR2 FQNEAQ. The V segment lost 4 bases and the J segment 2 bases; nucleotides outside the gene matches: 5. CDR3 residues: CASSWGGKAYEQYF. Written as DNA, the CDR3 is TGTGCCAGCAGCTGGGGAGGGAAGGCCTACGAGCAGTACTTC.

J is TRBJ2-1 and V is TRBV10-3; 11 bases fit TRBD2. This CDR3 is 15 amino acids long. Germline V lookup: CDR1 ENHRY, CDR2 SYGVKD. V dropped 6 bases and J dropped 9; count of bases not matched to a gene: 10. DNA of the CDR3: TGTGCCATCAGCCTAGTAGCGGGAGGGCCAGGTGAGCAGTTCTTC. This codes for CAISLVAGGPGEQFF.

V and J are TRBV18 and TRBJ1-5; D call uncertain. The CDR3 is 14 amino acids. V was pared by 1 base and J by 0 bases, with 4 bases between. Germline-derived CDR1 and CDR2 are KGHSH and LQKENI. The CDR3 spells CASSPLVSNQPQHF. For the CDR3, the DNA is TGTGCCAGCTCACCACTCGTTAGCAATCAGCCCCAGCATTTT.

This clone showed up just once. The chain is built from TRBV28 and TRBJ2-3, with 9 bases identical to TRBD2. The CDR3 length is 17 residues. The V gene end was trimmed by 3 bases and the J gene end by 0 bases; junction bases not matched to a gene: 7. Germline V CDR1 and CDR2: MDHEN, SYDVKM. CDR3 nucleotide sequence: TGTGCCAGCAGTTTCATGACTAGCGGATCTAGCACAGATACGCAGTATTTT. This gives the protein CASSFMTSGSSTDTQYF.

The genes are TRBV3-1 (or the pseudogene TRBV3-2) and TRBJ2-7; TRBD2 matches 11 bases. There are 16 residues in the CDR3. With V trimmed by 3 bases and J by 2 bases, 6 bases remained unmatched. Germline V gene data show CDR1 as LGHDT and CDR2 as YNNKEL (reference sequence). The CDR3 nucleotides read TGTGCCAGCAGCCAGTCCCGACTAGCGGGAACCTACGAGCAGTACTTC. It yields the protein CASSQSRLAGTYEQYF.

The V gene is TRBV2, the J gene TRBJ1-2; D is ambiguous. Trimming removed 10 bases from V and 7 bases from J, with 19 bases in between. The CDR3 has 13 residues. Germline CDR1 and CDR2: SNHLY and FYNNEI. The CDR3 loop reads CATRKGAGVGYTF. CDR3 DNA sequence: TGTGCCACCAGGAAGGGCGCCGGGGTTGGCTACACCTTC.

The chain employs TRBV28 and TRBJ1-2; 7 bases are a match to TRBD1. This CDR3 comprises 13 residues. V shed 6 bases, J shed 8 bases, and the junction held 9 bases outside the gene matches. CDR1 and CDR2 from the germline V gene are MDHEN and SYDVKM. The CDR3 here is CASSPLRGVGYTF. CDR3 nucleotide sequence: TGTGCCAGCAGCCCACTCAGGGGGGTAGGCTACACCTTC.

CDR3 protein: CASSPRTGKNEKLFF. CDR3 DNA: TGTGCCAGCAGCCCCAGGACAGGGAAAAATGAAAAACTGTTTTTT. The V call is TRBV14, the J call TRBJ1-4, with 8 positions matching TRBD1. This CDR3 has 15 amino acids. CDR1 and CDR2 (germline): SGHDN, FVKESK. J lost 5 bases, V lost 4 bases, and 6 bases had no gene match.

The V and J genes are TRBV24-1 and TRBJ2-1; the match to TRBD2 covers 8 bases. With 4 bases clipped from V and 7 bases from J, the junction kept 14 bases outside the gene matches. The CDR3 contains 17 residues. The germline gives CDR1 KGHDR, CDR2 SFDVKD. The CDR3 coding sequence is TGTGCCACCAGTGAACTCCCCCGAGCGGGAGTTGGAAATGAGCAGTTCTTC. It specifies CATSELPRAGVGNEQFF.

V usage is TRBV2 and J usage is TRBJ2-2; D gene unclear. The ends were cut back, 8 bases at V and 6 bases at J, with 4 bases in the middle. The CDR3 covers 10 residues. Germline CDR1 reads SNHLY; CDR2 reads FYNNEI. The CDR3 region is CASSAGELFF. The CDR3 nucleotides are TGTGCCAGCTCGGCCGGGGAGCTGTTTTTT.